Listed below are T cell receptor beta chains from one sample, sequenced in a study of shared clonotypes between healthy human individuals. Sequencing used immunoSEQ multiplex PCR; TCRdb keeps in-frame clones, though not all of them. The data hold about 990,000 clones, with more than 75% observed a single time. Sequencing was done on a sample of memory CD4+ T cells from PBMCs. Receptor source: a man between 18 and 29 years old in good health. Some clones in this sample may be carry-over from other donors' samples. The CDR3 runs from the conserved cysteine through the conserved F or W. The D gene is left open where the match is weak. Only part of the rows carry a size: once, few, many, or a class if the clone is expanded.

j_gene: TRBJ2-1
abundance: NA
len: 17
v_gene: TRBV7-2
d_gene: NA
CDR3aa: CASSLDRGLSSYNEQFF
CDR3nt: TGTGCCAGCAGCTTGGATAGGGGCCTGAGCTCCTACAATGAGCAGTTCTTC

j_gene: TRBJ2-1
abundance: NA
len: 15
v_gene: TRBV11-3
d_gene: TRBD1
CDR3aa: CASSFQGQPYNEQFF
CDR3nt: TGTGCCAGCAGCTTCCAGGGACAGCCTTACAATGAGCAGTTCTTC

j_gene: TRBJ2-1
abundance: many
len: 17
v_gene: TRBV4-2
d_gene: TRBD1
CDR3aa: CASSQDGGQGAQNEQFF
CDR3nt: TGTGCCAGCAGCCAAGATGGGGGACAGGGGGCGCAAAATGAGCAGTTCTTC

j_gene: TRBJ2-5
abundance: NA
len: 13
v_gene: TRBV7-9
d_gene: TRBD2
CDR3aa: CATGLAGEETQYF
CDR3nt: TGTGCCACGGGACTAGCGGGAGAAGAGACCCAGTACTTC

j_gene: TRBJ1-1
abundance: NA
len: 11
v_gene: TRBV28
d_gene: TRBD1
CDR3aa: CASFRGTGYFF
CDR3nt: TGTGCCAGCTTTAGGGGGACAGGGTATTTCTTT

j_gene: TRBJ1-5
abundance: NA
len: 14
v_gene: TRBV2
d_gene: NA
CDR3aa: CASSEATSTQPQHF
CDR3nt: TGTGCCAGCAGTGAAGCGACTTCTACTCAGCCCCAGCATTTT

j_gene: TRBJ1-1
abundance: NA
len: 14
v_gene: TRBV6-6
d_gene: NA
CDR3aa: CASSHLTENTEAFF
CDR3nt: TGTGCCAGCAGCCACCTCACAGAGAACACTGAAGCTTTCTTT

j_gene: TRBJ2-3
abundance: NA
len: 14
v_gene: TRBV28
d_gene: TRBD2
CDR3aa: CASSSGGDTDTQYF
CDR3nt: TGTGCCAGCAGTTCCGGGGGGGATACAGATACGCAGTATTTT

j_gene: TRBJ1-5
abundance: NA
len: 15
v_gene: TRBV5-1
d_gene: NA
CDR3aa: CASSLSGGQRVQQHF
CDR3nt: TGCGCCAGCAGCTTATCCGGGGGCCAGAGAGTCCAACAGCATTTT

j_gene: TRBJ2-5
abundance: NA
len: 13
v_gene: TRBV28
d_gene: TRBD1
CDR3aa: CASRKGQGETQYF
CDR3nt: TGTGCCAGCAGAAAGGGACAGGGGGAGACCCAGTACTTC

j_gene: TRBJ2-3
abundance: NA
len: 11
v_gene: TRBV29-1
d_gene: TRBD2
CDR3aa: CSVREGDTQYF
CDR3nt: TGCAGCGTCAGGGAGGGAGATACGCAGTATTTT

j_gene: TRBJ1-1
abundance: NA
len: 13
v_gene: TRBV7-2
d_gene: NA
CDR3aa: CASSFGPYTEAFF
CDR3nt: TGTGCCAGCAGCTTTGGCCCGTACACTGAAGCTTTCTTT

j_gene: TRBJ1-1
abundance: NA
len: 13
v_gene: TRBV5-1
d_gene: TRBD1
CDR3aa: CASSVGQGGSAFF
CDR3nt: TGCGCCAGCAGCGTAGGACAGGGGGGCTCGGCTTTCTTT

j_gene: TRBJ2-3
abundance: NA
len: 17
v_gene: TRBV28
d_gene: TRBD2
CDR3aa: CASSLSGRASSTDTQYF
CDR3nt: TGTGCCAGCAGTTTAAGCGGGAGGGCTTCTAGCACAGATACGCAGTATTTT

j_gene: TRBJ2-5
abundance: NA
len: 14
v_gene: TRBV4-3
d_gene: NA
CDR3aa: CASSPPGRQETQYF
CDR3nt: TGCGCCAGCAGCCCACCGGGGCGGCAAGAGACCCAGTACTTC

j_gene: TRBJ1-1
abundance: NA
len: 16
v_gene: TRBV6-5
d_gene: NA
CDR3aa: CASSWGRSTGGTEAFF
CDR3nt: TGTGCCAGCAGTTGGGGAAGGTCAACTGGGGGCACTGAAGCTTTCTTT

j_gene: TRBJ2-3
abundance: NA
len: 19
v_gene: TRBV7-9
d_gene: TRBD2
CDR3aa: CASSPLISGSTASTDTQYF
CDR3nt: TGTGCCAGCAGCCCCCTCATAAGCGGGAGTACCGCGAGCACAGATACGCAGTATTTT

j_gene: TRBJ2-5
abundance: NA
len: 13
v_gene: TRBV15
d_gene: NA
CDR3aa: CATRSLERETQYF
CDR3nt: TGTGCCACCAGAAGCTTGGAGCGGGAGACCCAGTACTTC

j_gene: TRBJ2-5
abundance: few
len: 15
v_gene: TRBV7-2
d_gene: TRBD2
CDR3aa: CASSRWTRFGETQYF
CDR3nt: TGTGCCAGCAGCCGTTGGACTAGGTTCGGAGAGACCCAGTACTTC

j_gene: TRBJ2-5
abundance: NA
len: 14
v_gene: TRBV27
d_gene: NA
CDR3aa: CASSLGRVTETQYF
CDR3nt: TGTGCCAGCAGTTTAGGCCGCGTCACGGAGACCCAGTACTTC

j_gene: TRBJ2-7
abundance: NA
len: 14
v_gene: TRBV4-3
d_gene: NA
CDR3aa: CASSQEHGGYEQYF
CDR3nt: TGCGCCAGCAGCCAAGAACATGGGGGCTACGAGCAGTACTTC

j_gene: TRBJ2-1
abundance: NA
len: 15
v_gene: TRBV21-1
d_gene: NA
CDR3aa: CASTPRVKKGNEQFF
CDR3nt: TGTGCCAGCACCCCCCGGGTCAAAAAGGGGAATGAGCAGTTCTTC